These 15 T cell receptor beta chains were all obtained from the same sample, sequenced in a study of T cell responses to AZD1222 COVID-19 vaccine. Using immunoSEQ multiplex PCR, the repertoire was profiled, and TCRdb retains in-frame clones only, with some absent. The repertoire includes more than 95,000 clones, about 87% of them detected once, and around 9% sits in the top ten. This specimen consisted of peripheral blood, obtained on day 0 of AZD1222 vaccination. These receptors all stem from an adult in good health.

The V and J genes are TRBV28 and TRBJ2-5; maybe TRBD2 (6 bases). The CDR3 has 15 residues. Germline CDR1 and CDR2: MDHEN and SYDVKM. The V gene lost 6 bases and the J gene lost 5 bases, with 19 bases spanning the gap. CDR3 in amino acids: CASRPTGTRGETQYF. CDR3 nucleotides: TGTGCCAGCAGGCCAACCGGGACTCGAGGGGAGACCCAGTACTTC.

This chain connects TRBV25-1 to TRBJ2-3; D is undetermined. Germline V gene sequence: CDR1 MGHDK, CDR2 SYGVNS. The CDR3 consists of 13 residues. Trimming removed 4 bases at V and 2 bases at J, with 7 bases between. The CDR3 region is CASSGDNTDTQYF. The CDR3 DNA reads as TGTGCCAGCAGTGGAGACAACACAGATACGCAGTATTTT.

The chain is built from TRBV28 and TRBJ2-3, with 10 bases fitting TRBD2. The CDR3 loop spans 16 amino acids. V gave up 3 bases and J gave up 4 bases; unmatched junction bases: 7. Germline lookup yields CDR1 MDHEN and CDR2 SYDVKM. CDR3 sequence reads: CASSFASGSYPDTQYF. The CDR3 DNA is TGTGCCAGCAGTTTCGCTAGCGGGAGTTACCCAGATACGCAGTATTTT.

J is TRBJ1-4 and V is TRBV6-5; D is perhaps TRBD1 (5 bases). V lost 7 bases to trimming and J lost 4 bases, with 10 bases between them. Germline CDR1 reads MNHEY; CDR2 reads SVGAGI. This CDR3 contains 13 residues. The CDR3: CASKGWDNEKLFF. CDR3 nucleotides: TGTGCCAGCAAGGGGTGGGATAATGAAAAACTGTTTTTT.

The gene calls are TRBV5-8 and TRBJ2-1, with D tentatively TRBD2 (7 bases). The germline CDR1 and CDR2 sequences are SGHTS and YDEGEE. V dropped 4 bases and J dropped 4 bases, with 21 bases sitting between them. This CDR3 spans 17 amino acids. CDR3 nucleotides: TGTGCCAGCAGCAGTGGGGGGGGGCGCCCGGATTACAATGAGCAGTTCTTC. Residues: CASSSGGGRPDYNEQFF.

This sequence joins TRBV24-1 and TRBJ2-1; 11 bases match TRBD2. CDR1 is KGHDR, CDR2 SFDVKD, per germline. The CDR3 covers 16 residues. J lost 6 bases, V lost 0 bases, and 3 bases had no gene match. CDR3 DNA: TGTGCCACCAGTGATTTGGTAGCGGGGGGGCTCAATGAGCAGTTCTTC. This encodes CATSDLVAGGLNEQFF.

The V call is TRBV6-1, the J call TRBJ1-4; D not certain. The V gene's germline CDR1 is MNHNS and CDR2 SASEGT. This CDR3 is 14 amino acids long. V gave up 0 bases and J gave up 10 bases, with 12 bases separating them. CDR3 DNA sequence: TGTGCCAGCAGTGAAGCAGCGGCGAGGGTAAAACTGTTTTTT. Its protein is CASSEAAARVKLFF.

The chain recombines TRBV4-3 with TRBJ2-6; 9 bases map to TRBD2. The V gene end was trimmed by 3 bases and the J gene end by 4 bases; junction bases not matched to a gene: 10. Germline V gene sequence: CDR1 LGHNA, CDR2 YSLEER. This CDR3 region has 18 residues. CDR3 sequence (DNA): TGCGCCAGCAGCCATCTTAGCGGGAGAATGGGCGGGGCCAACGTCCTGACTTTC. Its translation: CASSHLSGRMGGANVLTF.

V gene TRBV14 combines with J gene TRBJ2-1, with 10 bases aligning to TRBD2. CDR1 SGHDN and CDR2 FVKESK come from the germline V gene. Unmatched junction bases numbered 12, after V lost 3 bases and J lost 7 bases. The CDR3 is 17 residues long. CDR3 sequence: CASSHSPLAGVENEQFF. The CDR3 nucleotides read TGTGCCAGCAGCCATTCCCCTCTAGCGGGGGTGGAGAATGAGCAGTTCTTC.

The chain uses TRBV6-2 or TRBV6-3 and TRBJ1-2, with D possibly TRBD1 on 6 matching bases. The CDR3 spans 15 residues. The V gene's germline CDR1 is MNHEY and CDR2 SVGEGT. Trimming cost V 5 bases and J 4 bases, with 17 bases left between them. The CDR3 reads CASSLPWTETYGYTF. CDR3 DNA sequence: TGTGCCAGCAGTCTACCCTGGACAGAGACCTATGGCTACACCTTC.

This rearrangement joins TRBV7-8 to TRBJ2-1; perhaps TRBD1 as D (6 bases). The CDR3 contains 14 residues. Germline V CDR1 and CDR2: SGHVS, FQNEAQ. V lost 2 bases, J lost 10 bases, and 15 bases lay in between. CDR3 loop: CASSLSGAGPEQFF. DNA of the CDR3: TGTGCCAGCAGCTTATCAGGGGCAGGGCCCGAGCAGTTCTTC.

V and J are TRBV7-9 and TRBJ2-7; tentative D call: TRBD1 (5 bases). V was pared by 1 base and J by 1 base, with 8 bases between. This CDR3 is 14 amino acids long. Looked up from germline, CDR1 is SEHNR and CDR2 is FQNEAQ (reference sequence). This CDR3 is CASSLVGPSYEQYF. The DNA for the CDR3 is TGTGCCAGCAGCTTAGTGGGGCCTTCCTACGAGCAGTACTTC.

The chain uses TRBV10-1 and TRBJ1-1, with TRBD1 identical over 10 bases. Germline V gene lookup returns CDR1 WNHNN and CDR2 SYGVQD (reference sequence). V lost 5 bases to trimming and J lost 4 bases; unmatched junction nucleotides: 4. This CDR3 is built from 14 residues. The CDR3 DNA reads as TGCGCCAGCAGTCGGACAGGGGGGAGCACTGAAGCTTTCTTT. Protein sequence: CASSRTGGSTEAFF.

Here the CDR3 DNA reads TGTGCCAGCAGTTGGTTGGCTAGCGAGTACTCCTACGAGCAGTACTTC. Amino acid sequence: CASSWLASEYSYEQYF. The chain joins TRBV28 to TRBJ2-7; D is perhaps TRBD2 (6 bases). V was shortened by 4 bases and J by 0 bases, with 16 bases between the two germline ends. This CDR3 has 16 amino acids. Looked up from germline, CDR1 is MDHEN and CDR2 is SYDVKM.

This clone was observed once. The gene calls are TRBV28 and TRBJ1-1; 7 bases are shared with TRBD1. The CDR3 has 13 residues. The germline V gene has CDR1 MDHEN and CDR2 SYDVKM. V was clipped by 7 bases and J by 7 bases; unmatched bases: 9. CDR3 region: CASIYQGENEAFF. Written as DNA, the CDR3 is TGTGCCAGCATCTATCAGGGGGAGAATGAAGCTTTCTTT.